Listed below are T cell receptor beta chains from one sample, sequenced in a study of blood T cells in healthy people across ages. TCRdb re-analysed the 5' RACE reads in MiXCR, keeping a single row per CDR3 protein. In the table there are some 900,000 distinct CDR3 sequences, around 28% of which are singletons. The sequencing input was blood. The receptor source for this set is a woman aged 80 or over in good health. The conserved cysteine and the conserved F or W are not part of the CDR3 here.

V gene	CDR3 length	J gene	CDR3 protein
TRBV2	12	TRBJ2-1	ASSERGLAGEQF
TRBV4-1	13	TRBJ2-7	ASSQDIRGRGEQY
TRBV3-1	15	TRBJ2-2	ASSLLQGGVSTGELF
TRBV7-8	10	TRBJ2-5	ASSSQGKTQY
TRBV6-5	13	TRBJ1-5	ASRSTGAGNQPQH
TRBV6-2/TRBV6-3	15	TRBJ2-5	ASTKTGQRHYQETQY
TRBV15	15	TRBJ1-5	ATSRDLGTGNNQPQH
TRBV3-1	14	TRBJ2-7	ASSPTGLAGGNEQY
TRBV6-6	12	TRBJ1-6	ASSYSRGWSPLH
TRBV5-6	10	TRBJ2-1	ASSLWGDEQF
TRBV9	16	TRBJ2-3	ASSVGMGTRRLSDTQY
TRBV7-9	11	TRBJ2-1	SSSRSRDIEQF
TRBV7-9	13	TRBJ1-1	ASSLGSSMNTEAF
TRBV28	12	TRBJ2-5	ASTVRGGQETQY
TRBV30	16	TRBJ1-1	AWSVRRAGVSMNTEAF
TRBV7-9	14	TRBJ1-3	ASSLEAASSGNTIY
TRBV30	11	TRBJ2-2	AWSVLKRGELF
TRBV7-9	14	TRBJ1-2	ASSSFGTLPNYGYT
TRBV7-2	16	TRBJ1-2	ASSLAGAGQGAFGGYT
TRBV12-3/TRBV12-4	12	TRBJ2-2	ASTEGLYTGELF
TRBV20-1	11	TRBJ2-7	SALSGGRAEQY
TRBV7-2	14	TRBJ2-1	ASSVQGRAFNNEQF
TRBV2	15	TRBJ1-3	ASSDESQSFSGNTIY
TRBV6-6	12	TRBJ2-5	ASKGVGTIETQY
TRBV14	14	TRBJ1-2	ASSPPDRVWVNGYT
TRBV6-6	15	TRBJ1-1	ASRSGRTGERKVEAF
TRBV6-6	11	TRBJ1-5	ASSEDGNQPQH
TRBV4-1	14	TRBJ1-4	ASSQDQARDNEKLF
TRBV7-9	16	TRBJ1-6	ASSHTSTGSSYNSPLH
TRBV12-3/TRBV12-4	10	TRBJ2-1	ASSLDRPEQF
TRBV12-3/TRBV12-4	11	TRBJ1-5	AGTRDRRQPQH
TRBV6-2/TRBV6-3	12	TRBJ2-3	AIGRGIRTDTQY
TRBV5-8	11	TRBJ2-7	ASSPQGPGEQY
TRBV6-4	11	TRBJ2-7	ASSEGPSYEQY
TRBV7-9	10	TRBJ2-1	ASNGLPNKQF
TRBV5-1	15	TRBJ1-4	ASSFGVGSATNEKRF
TRBV4-1	11	TRBJ2-7	ASSQDSFYEQY
TRBV5-1	13	TRBJ1-1	ASTLRPDRLGEAF
TRBV24-1	12	TRBJ1-5	ATSDLYNDQPQH
TRBV6-2/TRBV6-3	14	TRBJ1-5	ASSYEGPNSNQPQH
TRBV20-1	12	TRBJ2-4	SARTPTAKNIQY
TRBV20-1	12	TRBJ2-7	SASWHGSATQQY
TRBV6-1	16	TRBJ2-1	ASSRTGQPVPGGNEQF
TRBV20-1	12	TRBJ2-7	SARDPGGGHEQY
TRBV5-1	12	TRBJ2-5	ASSLAGYKETQY
TRBV20-1	12	TRBJ2-5	SAATRLGRETQY
TRBV19	11	TRBJ2-3	ASRRDLRDTQY
TRBV5-5	15	TRBJ2-5	ASSLVGLAGGRETQY
TRBV12-3/TRBV12-4	13	TRBJ2-1	ASSLGIGVFDEQF
TRBV6-2/TRBV6-3	14	TRBJ1-2	ASSYSGQGTTYGYT
TRBV6-5	13	TRBJ2-1	ASSAWDRVTHEQF
TRBV24-1	13	TRBJ2-1	ATSDTGGGDNEQF
TRBV7-2	9	TRBJ2-3	ARRQKVTQY
TRBV5-1	12	TRBJ2-2	ASSHSQGPGELF